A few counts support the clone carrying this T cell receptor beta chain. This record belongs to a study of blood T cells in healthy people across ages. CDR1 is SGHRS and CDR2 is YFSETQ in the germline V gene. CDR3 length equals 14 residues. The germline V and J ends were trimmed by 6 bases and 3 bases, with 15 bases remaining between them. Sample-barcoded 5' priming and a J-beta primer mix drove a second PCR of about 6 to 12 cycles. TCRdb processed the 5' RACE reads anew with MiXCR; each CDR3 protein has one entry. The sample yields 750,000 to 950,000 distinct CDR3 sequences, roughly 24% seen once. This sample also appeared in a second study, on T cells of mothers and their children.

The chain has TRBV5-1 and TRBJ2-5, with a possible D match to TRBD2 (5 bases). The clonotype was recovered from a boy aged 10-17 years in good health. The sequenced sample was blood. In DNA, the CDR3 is TGCGCCAGCAATCCCGTTGGGAGAAAAGAGACCCAGTACTTC. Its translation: CASNPVGRKETQYF.